These T cell receptor beta chains were read from a single sample in a study of blood T cells in healthy people across ages. A single record per CDR3 protein comes from TCRdb applying MiXCR to the 5' RACE reads. Among hundreds of thousands of distinct CDR3 sequences listed, 40% to 60% were seen once. The sequenced material came from blood. The receptors shown here come from a man aged 25-45 years in good health. Each CDR3 is given with its conserved first and last residue. A D gene is named only where the DNA matches it firmly. The size entry is marked missing in some rows and otherwise reads once, few, many or a size class.

>TRBJ1-1|NA|NA|TRBV20-1
CSVRVLNTEAFF
>TRBJ2-2|NA|once|TRBV7-2
CASSSNGDNGAGELFF
>TRBJ2-1|TRBD1|NA|TRBV7-9
CASSMKQRQGSSDEQFF
>TRBJ2-7|NA|few|TRBV6-6
CASRSDRTYEQYF
>TRBJ2-7|TRBD1|many|TRBV12-3/TRBV12-4
CASSGLTGLNEQYF
>TRBJ2-2|NA|few|TRBV7-2
CASRKQGNTGELFF
>TRBJ2-5|NA|many|TRBV2
CASRASLGTQYF
>TRBJ2-3|TRBD1|NA|TRBV6-1
CASTQQGATDTQYF
>TRBJ2-5|NA|NA|TRBV20-1
CSARLDTLQETQYF
>TRBJ2-7|TRBD1|few|TRBV27
CASRNTGVYEQYF
>TRBJ1-1|NA|NA|TRBV30
CACKEDANTEAFF
>TRBJ2-3|NA|few|TRBV7-2
CASTRDTGWDTQYF
>TRBJ1-4|TRBD1|NA|TRBV11-3
CASSPQGVTNEKLFF
>TRBJ2-7|NA|few|TRBV5-1
CASSSLPGQGDSWEQYF
>TRBJ2-1|TRBD1|NA|TRBV28
CASSGTVGYNEQFF
>TRBJ2-7|NA|few|TRBV4-1
CASSQDVWNEQYF
>TRBJ2-7|NA|NA|TRBV29-1
CSVPEGHEQYF
>TRBJ2-3|NA|few|TRBV27
CASSLFGADTQYF
>TRBJ1-2|TRBD1|NA|TRBV28
CASSFRDRSYGYTF
>TRBJ1-1|NA|few|TRBV20-1
CSARGRFDPMNTEAFF
>TRBJ2-6|NA|few|TRBV5-1
CASSLGPTSSSGANVLTF
>TRBJ2-3|TRBD2|NA|TRBV20-1
CSALGGGASTDTQYF
>TRBJ2-7|TRBD1|many|TRBV11-2
CASSLEAGGAYEQYF
>TRBJ2-7|NA|NA|TRBV15
CATSRDRGNYEQYF
>TRBJ1-2|NA|NA|TRBV29-1
CSVEDPRYTHANYGYTF
>TRBJ2-5|NA|few|TRBV7-9
CASSLVATAFQETQYF
>TRBJ2-7|NA|NA|TRBV5-1
CASSEVARNEQYF
>TRBJ2-1|TRBD1|once|TRBV18
CASSPQSTGGYNEQFF
>TRBJ1-2|NA|NA|TRBV20-1
CSARDRAYDYGYTF
>TRBJ2-1|NA|few|TRBV7-2
CASSQVGQFPNEQFF
>TRBJ2-7|TRBD1|once|TRBV20-1
CSARRGTGGYEQYF
>TRBJ2-5|TRBD1|few|TRBV5-1
CASVTGTGGETQYF
>TRBJ1-1|TRBD1|NA|TRBV6-5
CASSYSGTGGIEAFF
>TRBJ2-3|NA|NA|TRBV5-1
CASSPTKITDTQYF
>TRBJ1-5|NA|few|TRBV28
CASSLLTQPQHF
>TRBJ2-3|NA|NA|TRBV7-9
CASSLNNLASTDTQYF
>TRBJ1-6|NA|few|TRBV20-1
CSALGQGNSPLHF
>TRBJ1-1|TRBD1|NA|TRBV11-2
CASSWRTGFGFTEAFF
>TRBJ1-2|NA|NA|TRBV25-1
CASRQTGYGYGYTF
>NA|NA|NA|TRBV28
CASSLIGQNIQYF
>TRBJ2-3|NA|NA|TRBV7-2
CASSLAHRFTDTQYF
>TRBJ2-1|NA|NA|TRBV24-1
CATSDLHANEQFF
>TRBJ2-3|TRBD2|NA|TRBV10-1
CASSFSGTSGGSTDTQYF
>TRBJ1-2|NA|NA|TRBV27
CASGDNGPSYGYTF
>TRBJ2-3|NA|NA|TRBV20-1
CSAGVSTDTQYF
>TRBJ2-1|NA|few|TRBV30
CAWKGIADEQFF
>TRBJ2-7|NA|NA|TRBV11-1
CASSPFFMGEQYF
>TRBJ2-7|NA|few|TRBV29-1
CSVRTTTYEQYF
>TRBJ2-3|NA|few|TRBV4-3
CASSGLIGTDTQYF
>TRBJ2-7|NA|NA|TRBV12-3/TRBV12-4
CASSPGTPTQKQYF
>TRBJ2-1|NA|NA|TRBV29-1
CSVADGLTMNEQFF
>TRBJ2-7|TRBD2|NA|TRBV3-1
CASSQGTSGANPYEQYF
>TRBJ1-5|NA|NA|TRBV28
CASSLRQDHQPQHF
>TRBJ2-6|TRBD1|NA|TRBV28
CASSPRQGSPGANVLTF
>TRBJ2-7|TRBD2|NA|TRBV20-1
CSAPGRTYEQYF
>TRBJ2-1|TRBD1|NA|TRBV11-2
CASSSGTVYYNEQFF
>TRBJ1-2|NA|NA|TRBV11-2
CASSLPEGHYYGYTF